Shown below are 26 T cell receptor beta chains from a single sample sequenced in a study of cytomegalovirus exposure and HLA in healthy donors (dated by TCRdb to 2015 to 2018). Library preparation used the immunoSEQ multiplex PCR assay. For the multiplex PCR, a mixture combining 60 forward primers for TCR Vbeta segments and 13 reverse primers for TCR Jbeta segments was used. Sourced from immuneACCESS, this table was stored by TCRdb with only in-frame sequences that have V and J called. A share of the clones is absent; for the studies checked, an unresolved V gene accounts for under half, and the remainder has no known explanation. The sample yields approximately 270,000 clones; under 90% were counted once. About 0.29% of the sample is taken by the ten largest. Sequenced: PBMCs. Receptors originate from a girl between 2 and 10 years old in good health and CMV-seronegative.

This clone was counted a single time. This chain links TRBV7-2 with TRBJ2-5; no firm D call. Looked up from germline, CDR1 is SGHTA and CDR2 is FQGNSA. The germline V and J ends were trimmed by 2 bases and 2 bases, with 6 bases remaining between them. The CDR3 totals 13 residues. CDR3 in DNA: TGTGCCAGCAGCTTACCAGGACAAGAGACCCAGTACTTC. Residues: CASSLPGQETQYF.

This clone was observed a few times. The chain links TRBV6-5 to TRBJ2-7; possibly TRBD2 for D (5 bases). V lost 2 bases to trimming and J lost 0 bases, with 5 bases between them. The germline V gene has CDR1 MNHEY and CDR2 SVGAGI. The CDR3 is 13 residues long. The DNA for the CDR3 is TGTGCCAGCAGTTACCGGGACTCCTACGAGCAGTACTTC. It translates to CASSYRDSYEQYF.

The chain links TRBV5-1 to TRBJ2-7, with TRBD1 matching 8 bases. Germline CDR1 is SGHRS and CDR2 is YFSETQ. This CDR3 comprises 13 residues. V was clipped by 7 bases and J by 1 base; unmatched bases: 4. The CDR3 bases are TGCGCCAGCGCAGGGGGCCGGTCCTACGAGCAGTACTTC. Translation: CASAGGRSYEQYF.

The gene calls are TRBV6-9 and TRBJ1-2, with D maybe TRBD1 (6 bases). The CDR3 sequence is 15 residues long. Germline CDR1 is MNHGY and CDR2 is SVAAGI. Deletions cut 2 bases from V and 9 bases from J, with 19 bases between. Written as DNA, the CDR3 is TGTGCCAGCAGTTATAAGTCAGGGGCCCCCTGTTGCTACACCTTC. Translated: CASSYKSGAPCCYTF.

The V call is TRBV7-9, the J call TRBJ2-3; TRBD2 might be the D (6 bases). CDR3 length: 16 amino acids. Germline-derived CDR1 and CDR2 are SEHNR and FQNEAQ (reference sequence). Deletions cut 5 bases from V and 4 bases from J, with 19 bases between. In DNA form, the CDR3 reads TGTGCCAGCAGCCCCCCCCCTCCGGACTACCCAGATACGCAGTATTTT. It yields the protein CASSPPPPDYPDTQYF.

This chain connects TRBV5-4 to TRBJ2-5, with 12 nucleotides matching TRBD2. In germline, CDR1 is SGHNT, CDR2 YYREEE (reference sequence). The ends lost 4 bases at V and 3 bases at J; junction bases unmatched: 7. The CDR3 spans 16 residues. The CDR3 loop reads CASSTGTSGLKETQYF. Here the CDR3 DNA reads TGTGCCAGCAGCACCGGGACTAGCGGGTTAAAAGAGACCCAGTACTTC.

The chain joins TRBV28 to TRBJ2-7; 13 positions match TRBD2. The CDR3 has 17 residues. CDR1 and CDR2 from the germline V gene are MDHEN and SYDVKM. V lost 8 bases and J lost 1; bases outside the gene matches: 11. CDR3 sequence (DNA): TGTGCCAGCGGGGGGACTAGCGGGACGCGTATTTCCTACGAGCAGTACTTC. Translating gives CASGGTSGTRISYEQYF.

This clone has more than one count but fewer than ten. The chain links TRBV11-1 to TRBJ2-7; possibly TRBD1 for D (6 bases). The V end was cut by 4 bases, the J end by 2 bases, with 12 bases between. Germline V lookup: CDR1 SGHAT, CDR2 FQDESV (reference sequence). The CDR3 totals 14 residues. In nucleotides, the CDR3 is TGTGCCAGCAGCTATAAACAGGGAGCCTACGAGCAGTACTTC. This gives the protein CASSYKQGAYEQYF.

This chain uses TRBV5-1 with TRBJ2-5; perhaps TRBD1 as D (6 bases). CDR1 and CDR2 (germline): SGHRS, YFSETQ. Trimming took off 2 bases at V and 5 bases at J, with 16 bases between the two ends. The CDR3 is 15 residues long. CDR3 residues: CASSLIAQGAETQYF. In nucleotides, the CDR3 is TGCGCCAGCAGCTTAATTGCACAGGGAGCCGAGACCCAGTACTTC. Supplemented by reference TRBV5-1 and TRBJ2-5, the full variable domain reads KAGVTQTPRYLIKTRGQQVTLSCSPISGHRSVSWYQQTPGQGLQFLFEYFSETQRNKGNFPGRFSGRQFSNSRSEMNVSTLELGDSALYLCASSLIAQGAETQYFGPGTRLLVL.

This chain joins TRBV29-1 and TRBJ1-2, with 8 bases aligning to TRBD1. V shed 4 bases, J shed 7 bases, and the junction held 14 bases outside the gene matches. CDR1 SQVTM and CDR2 ANQGSEA come from the germline V gene. CDR3 length: 15 residues. CDR3 nucleotides: TGCAGCGTTGCCACGACAGGGGTGAGGTATGGTGGCTACACCTTC. Protein sequence: CSVATTGVRYGGYTF.

The chain uses TRBV7-2 and TRBJ2-3; TRBD2 matches 10 bases. J was trimmed by 4 bases and V by 2 bases; bases with no gene match: 3. This CDR3 is 15 amino acids long. Germline CDR1 and CDR2: SGHTA and FQGNSA. The CDR3 DNA follows: TGTGCCAGCAGCTTATTGCTAGCGGGAGCAGATACGCAGTATTTT. It encodes CASSLLLAGADTQYF.

This chain connects TRBV5-1 to TRBJ2-5, with 13 bases fitting TRBD2. V was pared by 2 bases and J by 5 bases, with 3 bases of the junction left unmatched. From germline, CDR1 is SGHRS and CDR2 YFSETQ. This CDR3 spans 15 amino acids. In DNA, the CDR3 is TGCGCCAGCAGCTTCACTAGCGGGAGGGGGGAGACCCAGTACTTC. Its translation: CASSFTSGRGETQYF. Full variable domain (missing parts from reference TRBV5-1 and TRBJ2-5): KAGVTQTPRYLIKTRGQQVTLSCSPISGHRSVSWYQQTPGQGLQFLFEYFSETQRNKGNFPGRFSGRQFSNSRSEMNVSTLELGDSALYLCASSFTSGRGETQYFGPGTRLLVL.

The V and J genes are TRBV5-1 and TRBJ2-1; TRBD1 aligns across 10 bases. CDR1 is SGHRS, CDR2 YFSETQ, per germline. The CDR3 length is 16 residues. V was clipped by 1 base and J by 5 bases; unmatched bases: 6. The CDR3 protein is CASSLPRTGGDNEQFF. In DNA, the CDR3 is TGCGCCAGCAGCTTGCCGCGGACAGGGGGGGACAATGAGCAGTTCTTC. Full variable domain (missing parts from reference TRBV5-1 and TRBJ2-1): KAGVTQTPRYLIKTRGQQVTLSCSPISGHRSVSWYQQTPGQGLQFLFEYFSETQRNKGNFPGRFSGRQFSNSRSEMNVSTLELGDSALYLCASSLPRTGGDNEQFFGPGTRLTVL.

The genes are TRBV5-1 and TRBJ1-3; D might be TRBD1 (5 bases). Between the trimmed V and J ends, which lost 5 bases and 1 base, there was a span of 19 bases. The CDR3 loop spans 17 amino acids. Germline V gene data show CDR1 as SGHRS and CDR2 as YFSETQ. In DNA form, the CDR3 reads TGCGCCAGCAGGCGCAAAGACAGCCACGGATCTGGAAACACCATATATTTT. It translates to CASRRKDSHGSGNTIYF.

V is TRBV7-4 and J is TRBJ1-1; weak D call: TRBD1 (6 bases). Germline V gives CDR1 SGHVT, CDR2 SQSDAQ. V lost 5 bases to trimming and J lost 4 bases, with 17 bases between them. The length of the CDR3 is 15 residues. CDR3 sequence: CASSLRGQSGTEAFF. CDR3 coding DNA: TGTGCCAGCAGCCTACGGGGACAATCGGGCACTGAAGCTTTCTTT. The complete variable domain, with remaining parts taken from reference TRBV7-4 and TRBJ1-1, reads GAGVSQSPRYKVAKRGRDVALRCDSISGHVTLYWYRQTLGQGSEVLTYSQSDAQRDKSGRPSGRFSAERPERSVSTLKIQRTEQGDSAVYLCASSLRGQSGTEAFFGQGTRLTVV.

This chain links TRBV5-1 with TRBJ2-7; 7 positions match TRBD1. This CDR3 is built from 20 residues. V was pared by 3 bases and J by 0 bases, with 21 bases of the junction left unmatched. CDR1 is SGHRS and CDR2 is YFSETQ in the germline V gene. CDR3 coding DNA: TGCGCCAGCAGCTCCCCCCCCGTGGGACAGTCCACCCACAGCTCCTACGAGCAGTACTTC. It is translated as CASSSPPVGQSTHSSYEQYF.

This clone is a singleton in its sample. The DNA for the CDR3 is TGCGCCAGCAGCTTGGAGGGGTCGGTGAACACTGAAGCTTTCTTT. Encoded protein: CASSLEGSVNTEAFF. The genes are TRBV5-1 and TRBJ1-1; D might be TRBD1 (5 bases). Trimming took 0 bases from V and 0 from J, leaving 9 bases between them. CDR3 size: 15 residues. CDR1 and CDR2 from the germline V gene are SGHRS and YFSETQ.

This clone has only one observation. The V gene is TRBV9, the J gene TRBJ1-1, with TRBD1 as a possible D gene (5 bases). Germline V gene lookup returns CDR1 SGDLS and CDR2 YYNGEE. Trimming took 3 bases from V and 0 from J, leaving 9 bases between them. The CDR3 is 14 amino acids. CDR3: CASSADSLNTEAFF. The CDR3 nucleotides are TGTGCCAGCAGCGCCGACAGCCTGAACACTGAAGCTTTCTTT.

V usage is TRBV28 and J usage is TRBJ1-2, with D uncertain. The CDR3 contains 14 residues. CDR1 is MDHEN, CDR2 SYDVKM, per germline. Trimming took off 1 base at V and 2 bases at J, with 8 bases between the two ends. This CDR3 is CASSLFSFNYGYTF. Written as DNA, the CDR3 is TGTGCCAGCAGTTTATTTTCCTTCAACTATGGCTACACCTTC.

V usage is TRBV7-6 and J usage is TRBJ1-1, with 10 bases identical to TRBD1. J was trimmed by 1 base and V by 5 bases; bases with no gene match: 7. Per germline, CDR1 SGHVS and CDR2 FNYEAQ. The CDR3 length is 16 residues. The CDR3 is CASSGTGAQPNTEAFF. The CDR3 bases are TGTGCCAGCAGCGGGACAGGGGCACAACCGAACACTGAAGCTTTCTTT.

This clone was found a few times. This sequence joins TRBV2 and TRBJ1-4; the D gene is possibly TRBD1 (6 bases). From germline, CDR1 is SNHLY and CDR2 FYNNEI. The CDR3 covers 15 residues. The V end was cut by 7 bases, the J end by 6 bases, with 18 bases between. Here the CDR3 reads CASIRRLGADEKLFF. CDR3 nucleotides: TGTGCCAGCATTCGAAGGTTGGGGGCTGATGAAAAACTGTTTTTT.

The V gene is TRBV28, the J gene TRBJ1-2; D is undetermined. Per the germline V gene, CDR1 is MDHEN and CDR2 is SYDVKM. V lost 9 bases to trimming and J lost 1 base, with 12 bases between them. This CDR3 has 13 amino acids. DNA for the CDR3: TGTGCCAGGGAATATAACTATAACTATGGCTACACCTTC. Protein: CAREYNYNYGYTF.

The V and J genes are TRBV7-2 and TRBJ2-7, with 7 bases that match TRBD2. The V gene end was trimmed by 2 bases and the J gene end by 0 bases; junction bases not matched to a gene: 4. The CDR3 sequence is 15 residues long. From germline, CDR1 is SGHTA and CDR2 FQGNSA. CDR3 loop: CASSLSGESSYEQYF. The CDR3, as DNA: TGTGCCAGCAGCTTAAGCGGGGAGAGCTCCTACGAGCAGTACTTC.

V usage is TRBV28 and J usage is TRBJ2-3; weak D call: TRBD1 (5 bases). Trimming shortened V by 2 bases and J by 3 bases, and 12 bases separated the two germline ends. Germline CDR1 and CDR2: MDHEN and SYDVKM. CDR3 length equals 15 residues. CDR3 loop: CASSLPPRVTDTQYF. CDR3 nucleotides: TGTGCCAGCAGTTTACCACCCAGGGTTACAGATACGCAGTATTTT.

The rearrangement joins TRBV5-1 to TRBJ2-7, with TRBD1 matching over 8 bases. The germline gives CDR1 SGHRS, CDR2 YFSETQ. This CDR3 comprises 17 residues. With V trimmed by 0 bases and J by 0 bases, 8 bases remained unmatched. The CDR3 sequence: CASSLVQRGQGSYEQYF. The DNA for the CDR3 is TGCGCCAGCAGCTTGGTCCAGCGAGGACAGGGCTCCTACGAGCAGTACTTC.

This chain joins TRBV28 and TRBJ2-3, with 14 bases fitting TRBD2. Germline CDR1 is MDHEN and CDR2 is SYDVKM. V shed 3 bases and J 4 bases; nucleotides not matched to a gene: 12. This CDR3 comprises 19 residues. CDR3 nucleotide sequence: TGTGCCAGCAGTTTCCCCGAGGGACTAGCGGGGGCGGCCTCAGATACGCAGTATTTT. It is translated as CASSFPEGLAGAASDTQYF.